This entry lists 16 T cell receptor beta chains sequenced from one sample in a study of blood T cell repertoires in COVID-19. The data were produced by immunoSEQ multiplex PCR, yet TCRdb's version contains in-frame clones alone and is incomplete. The sample lists about 77,000 clones; 75% to 85% were seen once. The source material was peripheral blood. Receptors originate from a woman in her 70s with acute or convalescent COVID-19.

J is TRBJ2-3 and V is TRBV3-1 (or the pseudogene TRBV3-2), with D perhaps matching TRBD2 (7 bases). Trimming took 2 bases from V and 3 from J, leaving 15 bases between them. The CDR3 is 16 residues long. Germline CDR1 LGHDT, CDR2 YNNKEL (reference sequence). The CDR3 protein is CASSQRGGGQTDTQYF. For the CDR3, the DNA is TGTGCCAGCAGCCAAAGAGGGGGGGGCCAGACAGATACGCAGTATTTT.

The chain has TRBV5-5 and TRBJ1-2; D call uncertain. Germline V lookup: CDR1 SGHKS, CDR2 YYEKEE (reference sequence). V dropped 3 bases and J dropped 0 bases, with 9 bases sitting between them. The CDR3 length is 14 residues. In nucleotides, the CDR3 is TGTGCCAGCAGCTCTGACACCACTAACTATGGCTACACCTTC. Encoded protein: CASSSDTTNYGYTF.

V and J are TRBV6-6 and TRBJ2-2; the match to TRBD2 covers 11 bases. CDR1 is MNHNY, CDR2 SVGAGI, per germline (reference sequence). The CDR3 extends over 16 amino acids. V was pared by 5 bases and J by 5 bases, with 7 bases of the junction left unmatched. CDR3 amino acids: CASSSSGGARTGELFF. As DNA, the CDR3 is TGTGCCAGCAGTAGTAGCGGGGGGGCCCGAACCGGGGAGCTGTTTTTT.

This clone was seen a few times. The chain couples TRBV6-2 or TRBV6-3 to TRBJ2-7; 9 nucleotides align to TRBD2. CDR1 and CDR2 from the germline V gene are MNHEY and SVGEGT. The V and J ends lost 5 bases and 4 bases, in that order; junction bases with no gene match: 9. This CDR3 spans 15 amino acids. As DNA, the CDR3 is TGTGCCAGCAGTCGAAGCGGGGGGCTACCATACGAGCAGTACTTC. Its translation: CASSRSGGLPYEQYF.

V and J are TRBV3-1 (or the pseudogene TRBV3-2) and TRBJ1-6; 8 bases agree with TRBD1. Germline V gene lookup returns CDR1 LGHDT and CDR2 YNNKEL (reference sequence). The CDR3 sequence is 14 residues long. V lost 6 bases and J lost 10; bases outside the gene matches: 8. The CDR3 region has the DNA TGTGCCAGCAGATACACAGGGGGGGGATCACCCCTCCACTTT. It codes for CASRYTGGGSPLHF.

The chain couples TRBV5-1 to TRBJ2-4; 14 positions match TRBD2. CDR3 size: 16 residues. Trimming took 3 bases from V and 8 from J; bases not matched to a gene: 7. Per germline, CDR1 SGHRS and CDR2 YFSETQ. Here the CDR3 DNA reads TGCGCCAGCAGCTCGGGACTAGCGGGGGTCGAGGACATTCAGTACTTC. It is translated as CASSSGLAGVEDIQYF.

The chain couples TRBV28 to TRBJ1-2; tentative D call: TRBD1 (5 bases). The V end was cut by 4 bases, the J end by 6 bases, with 9 bases between. Germline CDR1 MDHEN, CDR2 SYDVKM. The CDR3 runs 12 residues. In DNA form, the CDR3 reads TGTGCCAGCAGTTCCTGGGGGGATGGCTACACCTTC. Its translation is CASSSWGDGYTF.

For this clone: The junction differs from germline at one of its ends, possibly a read error. CDR3 region: CASSVSSGDTQYF. CDR3 bases: TGTGCTAGCAGCGTTAGTTCGGGGGATACGCAGTATTTT. This chain links TRBV7-7 with TRBJ2-3; D is possibly TRBD2 (5 bases). The CDR3 is 13 residues long. Germline loops: CDR1 SSHAT, CDR2 FNYEAQ (reference sequence).

The rearrangement uses TRBV29-1 and TRBJ1-5; 9 bases are a match to TRBD1. V dropped 6 bases and J dropped 3; count of bases not matched to a gene: 3. This CDR3 is built from 13 residues. Germline values: CDR1 SQVTM, CDR2 ANQGSEA. In DNA, the CDR3 is TGCAGCGTAGGACAGGGGATCAATCAGCCCCAGCATTTT. Encoded protein: CSVGQGINQPQHF.

This clone occurred a few times. This sequence joins TRBV4-1 and TRBJ2-7, with TRBD2 as a possible D gene (5 bases). The CDR3 covers 18 residues. In germline, CDR1 is MGHRA, CDR2 YSYEKL. Trimming stripped 1 base from V and 0 bases from J, with 19 bases between. The CDR3 DNA follows: TGCGCCAGCAGCCAAGTAGGACCCCGGTCGGGGAGCTCCTACGAGCAGTACTTC. The encoded protein is CASSQVGPRSGSSYEQYF.

V is TRBV19 and J is TRBJ1-5; D gene unclear. Germline V gene lookup returns CDR1 LNHDA and CDR2 SQIVND (reference sequence). The CDR3 loop spans 16 amino acids. V was pared by 1 base and J by 1 base, with 11 bases between. The CDR3 region is CASSIGALRSNQPQHF. CDR3 nucleotides: TGTGCCAGTAGTATAGGAGCGTTAAGGAGCAATCAGCCCCAGCATTTT. The full variable domain, with the rest looked up from reference TRBV19 and TRBJ1-5, is DGGITQSPKYLFRKEGQNVTLSCEQNLNHDAMYWYRQDPGQGLRLIYYSQIVNDFQKGDIAEGYSVSREKKESFPLTVTSAQKNPTAFYLCASSIGALRSNQPQHFGDGTRLSIL.

This chain connects TRBV3-1 (or the pseudogene TRBV3-2) to TRBJ2-3; 7 nucleotides line up with TRBD2. The V and J ends lost 2 bases and 4 bases, in that order; junction bases with no gene match: 9. In germline, CDR1 is LGHDT, CDR2 YNNKEL (reference sequence). The CDR3 is 16 amino acids. The CDR3 protein is CASSQSLAGFSDTQYF. The CDR3, as DNA: TGTGCCAGCAGCCAATCTTTAGCGGGTTTTTCAGATACGCAGTATTTT.

The chain combines TRBV5-4 with TRBJ1-4; D is ambiguous. Between the trimmed V and J ends, which lost 4 bases and 8 bases, there was a span of 12 bases. The CDR3 consists of 13 residues. Germline V gene sequence: CDR1 SGHNT, CDR2 YYREEE (reference sequence). The CDR3 loop reads CASSSLGEEKLFF. The CDR3 bases are TGTGCCAGCAGCAGCCTCGGGGAAGAAAAACTGTTTTTT.

The rearrangement joins TRBV6-5 to TRBJ2-7; TRBD1 aligns across 7 bases. V lost 1 base and J lost 6; bases outside the gene matches: 3. Germline lookup yields CDR1 MNHEY and CDR2 SVGAGI. The CDR3 extends over 13 amino acids. CDR3 loop: CASSYYRGSEQYF. CDR3 nucleotides: TGTGCCAGCAGTTACTACAGGGGCTCCGAGCAGTACTTC.

V usage is TRBV19 and J usage is TRBJ1-3; D ambiguous. The CDR3 has 12 residues. Germline loops: CDR1 LNHDA, CDR2 SQIVND (reference sequence). Trimming took off 4 bases at V and 5 bases at J, with 6 bases between the two ends. CDR3 sequence: CASSTQRNTIYF. The CDR3 DNA sequence: TGTGCCAGTAGTACACAACGAAACACCATATATTTT.

The gene calls are TRBV14 and TRBJ1-4, with D possibly matching TRBD1 (6 bases). V lost 0 bases and J 8 bases, leaving 22 bases between the germline ends. CDR1 and CDR2 (germline): SGHDN, FVKESK. The CDR3 is 18 amino acids. The CDR3: CASSQDLWTACRLEKLFF. Written as DNA, the CDR3 is TGTGCCAGCAGCCAAGATCTTTGGACAGCCTGTCGGTTAGAAAAACTGTTTTTT.